This T cell receptor (beta chain) was identified in a study of shared clonotypes between healthy human individuals. Trimming pared 8 bases from V and 9 bases from J, leaving 22 bases between. The CDR3 contains 14 residues. The germline V gene has CDR1 SNHLY and CDR2 FYNNEI. With regard to this clone: This sequence is one base from a far larger clone and is likely a read error.

Running of the assay took place at deep level. Per the original data handling: Sequence data from immunoSEQ were junction-only and lacked quality scores; consequently, filtering differed. Measured with immunoSEQ multiplex PCR; TCRdb has only the in-frame clones, and not every one. V and J calls plus clone size are reproduced from that table; the DNA served to infer D and trimming. The repertoire consists of some 450,000 clones, with approximately 80% occurring once and the leading ten covering 12%. The sequence was obtained from a woman aged 40 to 49 in good health. Some clones in this sample may be carry-over from other donors' samples. The rearrangement links TRBV2 to TRBJ1-2, with TRBD1 as a possible D gene (5 bases). Sequenced: PBMCs. The CDR3 DNA follows: TGTGCCAGCGAGGGGTTTGGCAGGTCTGATAGCTACACCTTC. It encodes CASEGFGRSDSYTF. The whole variable domain, filled in from reference TRBV2 and TRBJ1-2, reads EPEVTQTPSHQVTQMGQEVILRCVPISNHLYFYWYRQILGQKVEFLVSFYNNEISEKSEIFDDQFSVERPDGSNFTLKIRSTKLEDSAMYFCASEGFGRSDSYTFGSGTRLTVV.